This entry lists 28 T cell receptor beta chains sequenced from one sample in a study of blood T cell repertoires in COVID-19. Clones were read by immunoSEQ multiplex PCR, and TCRdb kept only the in-frame ones, dropping some. The table shows about 190,000 clones, with less than 90% occurring only once. Sequencing was performed on peripheral blood. All receptors derive from a man aged 30 to 45 with acute or convalescent COVID-19.

CDR3 bases: TGTGCCAGCAGCCATAGGGACAGCTTGAACACTGAAGCTTTCTTT. It specifies CASSHRDSLNTEAFF. The J gene is TRBJ1-1, the V gene TRBV7-8, with TRBD1 matching 7 bases. J was trimmed by 0 bases and V by 5 bases; bases with no gene match: 6. Germline values: CDR1 SGHVS, CDR2 FQNEAQ. The CDR3 extends over 15 amino acids.

This rearrangement joins TRBV28 to TRBJ2-7; 11 bases are a match to TRBD2. Germline assignment: CDR1 MDHEN and CDR2 SYDVKM. The V segment lost 1 base and the J segment 8 bases; nucleotides outside the gene matches: 7. The CDR3 is made up of 15 amino acids. This chain's CDR3 is CASSLFTSGRIKQYF. The CDR3 coding sequence is TGTGCCAGCAGTTTATTTACTAGCGGGAGAATAAAGCAGTACTTC.

The chain joins TRBV15 to TRBJ1-2; no clear D. The CDR3 spans 16 residues. Germline CDR1 reads LNHNV; CDR2 reads YYDKDF (reference sequence). Trimming cost V 5 bases and J 0 bases, with 16 bases left between them. The CDR3, as DNA: TGTGCCACCAGCTATCTAGGAGACGTCTCTAACTATGGCTACACCTTC. It yields the protein CATSYLGDVSNYGYTF.

V gene TRBV2 combines with J gene TRBJ1-5; TRBD1 matches 10 bases. This CDR3 contains 15 residues. Germline CDR1 is SNHLY and CDR2 is FYNNEI. The trim removed 6 bases at V and 0 bases at J, leaving 2 bases unmatched. The CDR3 loop is CASRGQGNSNQPQHF. As DNA, the CDR3 is TGTGCCAGCAGGGGACAGGGGAATAGCAATCAGCCCCAGCATTTT.

This clone came up once. The CDR3 bases are TGCGCCAGCAGCTTGGCAGGGGGCGATACTGGAGATACGCAGTATTTT. The encoded protein is CASSLAGGDTGDTQYF. V usage is TRBV5-1 and J usage is TRBJ2-3; TRBD1 matches at 8 bases. CDR1 SGHRS and CDR2 YFSETQ come from the germline V gene. The CDR3 sequence is 16 residues long. Germline trimming cut 0 bases from V and 5 bases from J; bases unmatched to any gene: 8.

In its sample, this clone was seen once. The genes are TRBV19 and TRBJ2-3, with 7 bases aligning to TRBD2. V trimming: 6 bases; J trimming: 4 bases; junction bases outside the gene matches: 4. This CDR3 region has 13 residues. Germline V gene lookup returns CDR1 LNHDA and CDR2 SQIVND (reference sequence). This CDR3 is CASSGGSPDTQYF. For the CDR3, the DNA is TGTGCCAGTAGCGGCGGGAGCCCAGATACGCAGTATTTT.

The chain joins TRBV18 to TRBJ1-2, with TRBD1 matching over 8 bases. The CDR3 runs 18 residues. CDR1 KGHSH and CDR2 LQKENI come from the germline V gene. The J segment lost 0 bases and the V segment lost 5 bases, leaving 14 bases of the junction unmatched. In DNA, the CDR3 is TGTGCCAGCTCAAACCAAGCTCAGGGACAGGCGGCTAACTATGGCTACACCTTC. This encodes CASSNQAQGQAANYGYTF.

The CDR3 region has the DNA TGTGCCAGCAGCTTCCGGACAGGTGGGACGAACACCGGGGAGCTGTTTTTT. Its protein is CASSFRTGGTNTGELFF. This chain connects TRBV11-2 to TRBJ2-2; 7 bases fit TRBD1. CDR3 length: 17 amino acids. Germline loops: CDR1 SGHAT, CDR2 FQNNGV. Trimming cost V 3 bases and J 0 bases; bases outside gene matches: 7.

The chain recombines TRBV6-5 with TRBJ1-6; 9 bases map to TRBD1. Per the germline V gene, CDR1 is MNHEY and CDR2 is SVGAGI. After removal of 1 base from V and 10 bases from J, the junction contained 8 bases not matched to a gene. This CDR3 has 16 residues. The CDR3 DNA sequence: TGTGCCAGCAGTTACTATGGGGACAGGGTGGGATCACCCCTCCACTTT. Translated, it gives CASSYYGDRVGSPLHF.

The chain uses TRBV6-2 or TRBV6-3 and TRBJ2-2; D unresolved. The CDR3 spans 15 residues. Germline values: CDR1 MNHEY, CDR2 SVGEGT. V shed 6 bases and J shed 4 bases, with 15 bases lying between them. In DNA form, the CDR3 reads TGTGCCAGCAGCCTCGAATCGAGATCCACCGGGGAGCTGTTTTTT. Protein product: CASSLESRSTGELFF.

The gene calls are TRBV10-1 and TRBJ1-1, with 7 bases aligning to TRBD1. CDR1 is WNHNN and CDR2 is SYGVQD in the germline V gene (reference sequence). The CDR3 consists of 15 residues. Trimming removed 8 bases from V and 0 bases from J; junction bases left unmatched: 9. The CDR3 sequence: CASRRDRSMNTEAFF. The DNA for the CDR3 is TGCGCCAGCCGCCGGGACAGATCCATGAACACTGAAGCTTTCTTT.

The CDR3 region has the DNA TGTGCCAGTACCCTAAACGGCGGAGGGGGCGTTGGCTATGGCTACACCTTC. Protein sequence: CASTLNGGGGVGYGYTF. The chain couples TRBV19 to TRBJ1-2; 7 bases align to TRBD1. Germline CDR1 is LNHDA and CDR2 is SQIVND (reference sequence). V shed 7 bases and J 4 bases; nucleotides not matched to a gene: 18. The CDR3 is 17 amino acids.

This clone was found once. The rearrangement joins TRBV3-1 (or the pseudogene TRBV3-2) to TRBJ1-2; D perhaps matches TRBD1 (6 bases). The CDR3 sequence is 12 residues long. Trimming left V 3 bases short and J 13 bases short, with 15 bases between. Germline values: CDR1 LGHDT, CDR2 YNNKEL (reference sequence). In DNA form, the CDR3 reads TGTGCCAGCAGCCAGACCAGGGGCGCGACCACCTTC. Translation: CASSQTRGATTF.

The V gene is TRBV5-1, the J gene TRBJ2-2; D unclear. The CDR3 has 15 amino acids. Trimming took off 1 base at V and 0 bases at J, with 7 bases between the two ends. Germline CDR1 SGHRS, CDR2 YFSETQ. The CDR3 sequence is CASSLTVANTGELFF. For the CDR3, the DNA is TGCGCCAGCAGCTTGACGGTCGCGAACACCGGGGAGCTGTTTTTT.

The chain is built from TRBV28 and TRBJ1-3, with D hard to call. CDR1 and CDR2 (germline): MDHEN, SYDVKM. The CDR3 has 16 residues. The V end was cut by 1 base, the J end by 0 bases, with 10 bases between. The CDR3 protein is CASSLFPGNSGNTIYF. The CDR3 coding sequence is TGTGCCAGCAGTTTATTCCCAGGAAACTCTGGAAACACCATATATTTT.

Only a few counts were recorded for this clone. The CDR3 DNA is TGTGCCAGTACCGACAGGGGGGTAGGCGAGCAGTACTTC. Amino acid sequence: CASTDRGVGEQYF. The chain links TRBV19 to TRBJ2-7, with TRBD1 identical over 9 bases. The V segment lost 7 bases and the J segment 6 bases; nucleotides outside the gene matches: 7. Germline CDR1 is LNHDA and CDR2 is SQIVND (reference sequence). The CDR3 is 13 residues long.

The CDR3 sequence is CASSQRGSRGGKLFF. The DNA for the CDR3 is TGTGCCAGCAGCCAAAGAGGCAGCCGCGGAGGAAAACTGTTTTTT. This rearrangement joins TRBV13 to TRBJ1-4; no reliable D call. Germline lookup yields CDR1 PRHDT and CDR2 FYEKMQ (reference sequence). CDR3 size: 15 residues. Trimming removed 5 bases at V and 10 bases at J, with 20 bases between.

The J gene is TRBJ2-1, the V gene TRBV5-6; 11 bases agree with TRBD1. This CDR3 spans 15 amino acids. Germline V CDR1 and CDR2: SGHDT, YYEEEE. The J segment lost 4 bases and the V segment lost 4 bases, leaving 4 bases of the junction unmatched. Here the CDR3 DNA reads TGTGCCAGCAGCCGGGACAGGGGGATGTACAATGAGCAGTTCTTC. The encoded protein is CASSRDRGMYNEQFF.

The CDR3 loop is CASSKLAGWGDNEQFF. CDR3 coding DNA: TGCGCCAGCAGCAAATTAGCCGGATGGGGGGACAATGAGCAGTTCTTC. The chain uses TRBV4-1 and TRBJ2-1; D might be TRBD2 (6 bases). Germline V gene data show CDR1 as MGHRA and CDR2 as YSYEKL. This CDR3 contains 16 residues. V was trimmed by 5 bases and J by 5 bases, leaving 19 bases between them.

This clone showed up just once. The chain carries TRBV5-1 and TRBJ2-1, with 11 bases aligning to TRBD1. J gave up 6 bases and V 4 bases, and 6 bases lay outside the gene matches. Germline V lookup: CDR1 SGHRS, CDR2 YFSETQ. This CDR3 comprises 15 residues. The CDR3 bases are TGCGCCAGCAGCCCGGGAGGGACAGGGGGCAATGAGCAGTTCTTC. Encoded protein: CASSPGGTGGNEQFF.

The chain has TRBV3-1 (or the pseudogene TRBV3-2) and TRBJ2-7; the D gene is possibly TRBD2 (6 bases). With 2 bases removed from V and 2 bases from J, the gap between germline ends came to 10 bases. The CDR3 length is 14 residues. Germline values: CDR1 LGHDT, CDR2 YNNKEL (reference sequence). CDR3 sequence reads: CASSQTAGTYEQYF. CDR3 in DNA: TGTGCCAGCAGCCAAACAGCGGGCACCTACGAGCAGTACTTC.

The rearrangement joins TRBV6-1 to TRBJ1-5; no clear D gene. CDR1 and CDR2 from the germline V gene are MNHNS and SASEGT. Trimming stripped 7 bases from V and 2 bases from J, with 15 bases between. The CDR3 runs 15 residues. The CDR3 DNA is TGTGCCAGCACCCCTCGGCCGGGAGGCAATCAGCCCCAGCATTTT. Translation gives CASTPRPGGNQPQHF.

The CDR3 nucleotides are TGCAGCGTTGAACTAGAGACCCAGTACTTC. Translating it yields CSVELETQYF. V usage is TRBV29-1 and J usage is TRBJ2-5; unclear D gene. Trimming pared 2 bases from V and 4 bases from J, leaving 2 bases between. The germline gives CDR1 SQVTM, CDR2 ANQGSEA. The CDR3 is made up of 10 amino acids.

Only a few counts were recorded for this clone. This rearrangement joins TRBV10-3 to TRBJ1-6; no reliable D call. The length of the CDR3 is 19 residues. The V gene lost 4 bases and the J gene lost 1 base, with 20 bases spanning the gap. CDR1 is ENHRY and CDR2 is SYGVKD in the germline V gene. In DNA, the CDR3 is TGTGCCATCAGTGCGGCCACTATGAGCGCAAATTCCTATAATTCACCCCTCCACTTT. Protein product: CAISAATMSANSYNSPLHF.

This chain links TRBV13 with TRBJ1-2, with 7 bases that match TRBD1. Trimming took 5 bases from V and 4 from J; bases not matched to a gene: 4. The CDR3 sequence is 13 residues long. Germline V gives CDR1 PRHDT, CDR2 FYEKMQ (reference sequence). CDR3 sequence: CASSVQGSYGYTF. In DNA, the CDR3 is TGTGCCAGCAGCGTACAGGGGTCCTATGGCTACACCTTC.

The chain has TRBV6-1 and TRBJ1-1; 8 bases match TRBD1. V lost 3 bases, J lost 10 bases, and 13 bases stayed unmatched. The CDR3 runs 15 residues. Germline V lookup: CDR1 MNHNS, CDR2 SASEGT. The CDR3 coding sequence is TGTGCCAGCAGTGATCGGGACAGGAGAAAGCCCCGAGCTTTCTTT. Its translation: CASSDRDRRKPRAFF.

The CDR3 DNA is TGTGCCAGCAGTTCTCCCGTACTAGCGGTTAAATACAATGAGCAGTTCTTC. This sequence encodes CASSSPVLAVKYNEQFF. The V gene is TRBV28, the J gene TRBJ2-1; TRBD2 matches at 8 bases. The CDR3 length is 17 residues. V trimming: 4 bases; J trimming: 4 bases; junction bases outside the gene matches: 12. Germline lookup yields CDR1 MDHEN and CDR2 SYDVKM.

This clone appeared a single time. J is TRBJ2-3 and V is TRBV6-5; 9 bases agree with TRBD1. The length of the CDR3 is 14 residues. Per the germline V gene, CDR1 is MNHEY and CDR2 is SVGAGI. The V segment lost 10 bases and the J segment 2 bases; nucleotides outside the gene matches: 7. The CDR3 DNA reads as TGTGCCATCCCGGGACAGGGTCCCACAGATACGCAGTATTTT. It is translated as CAIPGQGPTDTQYF.